These 9 T cell receptor beta chains were all obtained from the same sample, sequenced in a study of CD8 T cells in Susac syndrome. Reverse transcription of roughly 0.5 to 1 ug RNA was carried out with random hexamers. TCRdb used MiXCR to reprocess the immunoSEQ multiplex PCR reads, holding one entry per CDR3 protein. The sample includes about 250,000 distinct CDR3 sequences, 93% of them seen just once. Sample: CD4+ T cells from PBMCs. The source of these receptors is a human donor with multiple sclerosis.

The CDR3 loop reads CASSPLPDADTQYF. The CDR3 bases are TGTGCCAGCTCACCCTTGCCGGACGCAGATACGCAGTATTTT. This rearrangement joins TRBV18 to TRBJ2-3; unclear D gene. The V end lost 3 bases, the J end lost 4 bases, and 11 bases lay between the germline ends. Germline lookup yields CDR1 KGHSH and CDR2 LQKENI. The CDR3 sequence is 14 residues long.

The CDR3 loop reads CAITRTGGNYGYTF. CDR3 nucleotides: TGTGCCATCACCCGGACAGGGGGCAACTATGGCTACACCTTC. This chain links TRBV28 with TRBJ1-2, with 11 bases identical to TRBD1. CDR1 and CDR2 (germline): MDHEN, SYDVKM. The CDR3 is made up of 14 amino acids. V shed 10 bases and J 2 bases; nucleotides not matched to a gene: 6.

The chain joins TRBV7-9 to TRBJ1-6, with TRBD1 matching over 12 bases. Trimming cost V 1 base and J 12 bases; bases outside gene matches: 4. CDR1 and CDR2 (germline): SEHNR, FQNEAQ (reference sequence). The CDR3 contains 15 residues. The CDR3 spells CASSLDRDRGQPLHF. The CDR3 DNA reads as TGTGCCAGCAGCTTAGACCGGGACAGGGGGCAACCCCTCCACTTT.

The chain is built from TRBV12-3 or TRBV12-4 and TRBJ2-1; D may match TRBD1 or TRBD2 (5 bases each). The CDR3 extends over 14 amino acids. With 8 bases removed from V and 6 bases from J, the gap between germline ends came to 17 bases. The chain's CDR3 is CASGGPPRANEQFF. CDR3 nucleotides: TGTGCCAGCGGGGGTCCTCCAAGGGCCAATGAGCAGTTCTTC.

The chain links TRBV19 to TRBJ2-7; TRBD1 is a possible D gene (6 bases). CDR1 is LNHDA and CDR2 is SQIVND in the germline V gene (reference sequence). The CDR3 spans 13 residues. V was clipped by 9 bases and J by 2 bases, with 14 bases between them. CDR3 residues: CASSQGSPYEQYF. CDR3 in DNA: TGTGCCAGCTCACAGGGTTCTCCCTACGAGCAGTACTTC.

V gene TRBV10-3 combines with J gene TRBJ1-1, with D perhaps TRBD1 (6 bases). Trimming stripped 4 bases from V and 1 base from J, with 19 bases between. Germline V CDR1 and CDR2: ENHRY, SYGVKD. The CDR3 loop spans 17 amino acids. The DNA of the CDR3 is TGTGCCATCAGTGGGTTAGGGGGGGCGCGTGCGAACACTGAAGCTTTCTTT. This encodes CAISGLGGARANTEAFF.

This chain joins TRBV2 and TRBJ2-7, with D possibly being TRBD1 (6 bases). Trimming took 0 bases from V and 0 from J, leaving 21 bases between them. Per germline, CDR1 SNHLY and CDR2 FYNNEI. There are 19 residues in the CDR3. CDR3 protein: CASSEASRGRDKVSYEQYV. In nucleotides, the CDR3 is TGTGCCAGCAGTGAAGCGTCAAGGGGCCGGGACAAAGTCTCCTACGAGCAGTACGTC.

This chain uses TRBV18 with TRBJ1-1; D remains unclear. Trimming took 3 bases from V and 1 from J, leaving 9 bases between them. The CDR3 length is 14 residues. CDR1 and CDR2 from the germline V gene are KGHSH and LQKENI. The CDR3 is CASSPNGGNTEAFF. In nucleotides, the CDR3 is TGTGCCAGCTCACCGAACGGCGGGAACACTGAAGCTTTCTTT.

This clonotype appeared once. The chain combines TRBV12-5 with TRBJ2-3, with D hard to call. The CDR3 covers 12 residues. The germline V and J ends were trimmed by 1 base and 5 bases, with 4 bases remaining between them. Looked up from germline, CDR1 is LGHNT and CDR2 is FRNRAP. CDR3 bases: TGTGCTAGTGGTTTGGAGAGAGATACGCAGTATTTT. Residues: CASGLERDTQYF. The full variable domain, with the rest looked up from reference TRBV12-5 and TRBJ2-3, is DARVTQTPRHKVTEMGQEVTMRCQPILGHNTVFWYRQTMMQGLELLAYFRNRAPLDDSGMPKDRFSAEMPDATLATLKIQPSEPRDSAVYFCASGLERDTQYFGPGTRLTVL.